This T cell receptor beta chain came from a study of vaccination effects on CD4 cells after COVID-19. Peptide-pool stimulation followed by sequencing identified expanded antigen-specific CD4+ clonotypes in the ViraFEST assay. Investigators separated out CD4+ T cells once around 10 days of culture had passed. The authors replaced half the medium with IL-2 medium on days 3 and 7. Study-wide results and caveats: Researchers report that only 1 of 255 vaccine-induced clones in healthy vaccinees cross-reacted with common cold coronaviruses. Missing from the study were early post-infection timepoints, and its convalescent patients were few.

This clone was observed once. What it binds is unknown. The CDR3 is made up of 16 amino acids. From germline, CDR1 is SGHTS and CDR2 YDEGEE. V was pared by 7 bases and J by 4 bases, with 22 bases between. Repertoires were generated with immunoSEQ multiplex PCR, while TCRdb's copy carries only in-frame clones and drops some. This sample has 55,000 to 65,000 clones; roughly 81% occur once, and the top ten carry about 2.5%. The V call is TRBV5-8, the J call TRBJ2-3, with D perhaps assigned TRBD1 or TRBD2 (5 bases each). This specimen consisted of CD4+ T cells from PBMCs cultured with HCoV-229E spike peptides, obtained before COVID-19 vaccination. The sequence was obtained from a human donor who received a COVID-19 vaccine. CDR3 in amino acids: CASPTVPGRRPDTQYF. The DNA of the CDR3 is TGTGCCAGCCCAACCGTCCCGGGACGGCGCCCAGATACGCAGTATTTT.